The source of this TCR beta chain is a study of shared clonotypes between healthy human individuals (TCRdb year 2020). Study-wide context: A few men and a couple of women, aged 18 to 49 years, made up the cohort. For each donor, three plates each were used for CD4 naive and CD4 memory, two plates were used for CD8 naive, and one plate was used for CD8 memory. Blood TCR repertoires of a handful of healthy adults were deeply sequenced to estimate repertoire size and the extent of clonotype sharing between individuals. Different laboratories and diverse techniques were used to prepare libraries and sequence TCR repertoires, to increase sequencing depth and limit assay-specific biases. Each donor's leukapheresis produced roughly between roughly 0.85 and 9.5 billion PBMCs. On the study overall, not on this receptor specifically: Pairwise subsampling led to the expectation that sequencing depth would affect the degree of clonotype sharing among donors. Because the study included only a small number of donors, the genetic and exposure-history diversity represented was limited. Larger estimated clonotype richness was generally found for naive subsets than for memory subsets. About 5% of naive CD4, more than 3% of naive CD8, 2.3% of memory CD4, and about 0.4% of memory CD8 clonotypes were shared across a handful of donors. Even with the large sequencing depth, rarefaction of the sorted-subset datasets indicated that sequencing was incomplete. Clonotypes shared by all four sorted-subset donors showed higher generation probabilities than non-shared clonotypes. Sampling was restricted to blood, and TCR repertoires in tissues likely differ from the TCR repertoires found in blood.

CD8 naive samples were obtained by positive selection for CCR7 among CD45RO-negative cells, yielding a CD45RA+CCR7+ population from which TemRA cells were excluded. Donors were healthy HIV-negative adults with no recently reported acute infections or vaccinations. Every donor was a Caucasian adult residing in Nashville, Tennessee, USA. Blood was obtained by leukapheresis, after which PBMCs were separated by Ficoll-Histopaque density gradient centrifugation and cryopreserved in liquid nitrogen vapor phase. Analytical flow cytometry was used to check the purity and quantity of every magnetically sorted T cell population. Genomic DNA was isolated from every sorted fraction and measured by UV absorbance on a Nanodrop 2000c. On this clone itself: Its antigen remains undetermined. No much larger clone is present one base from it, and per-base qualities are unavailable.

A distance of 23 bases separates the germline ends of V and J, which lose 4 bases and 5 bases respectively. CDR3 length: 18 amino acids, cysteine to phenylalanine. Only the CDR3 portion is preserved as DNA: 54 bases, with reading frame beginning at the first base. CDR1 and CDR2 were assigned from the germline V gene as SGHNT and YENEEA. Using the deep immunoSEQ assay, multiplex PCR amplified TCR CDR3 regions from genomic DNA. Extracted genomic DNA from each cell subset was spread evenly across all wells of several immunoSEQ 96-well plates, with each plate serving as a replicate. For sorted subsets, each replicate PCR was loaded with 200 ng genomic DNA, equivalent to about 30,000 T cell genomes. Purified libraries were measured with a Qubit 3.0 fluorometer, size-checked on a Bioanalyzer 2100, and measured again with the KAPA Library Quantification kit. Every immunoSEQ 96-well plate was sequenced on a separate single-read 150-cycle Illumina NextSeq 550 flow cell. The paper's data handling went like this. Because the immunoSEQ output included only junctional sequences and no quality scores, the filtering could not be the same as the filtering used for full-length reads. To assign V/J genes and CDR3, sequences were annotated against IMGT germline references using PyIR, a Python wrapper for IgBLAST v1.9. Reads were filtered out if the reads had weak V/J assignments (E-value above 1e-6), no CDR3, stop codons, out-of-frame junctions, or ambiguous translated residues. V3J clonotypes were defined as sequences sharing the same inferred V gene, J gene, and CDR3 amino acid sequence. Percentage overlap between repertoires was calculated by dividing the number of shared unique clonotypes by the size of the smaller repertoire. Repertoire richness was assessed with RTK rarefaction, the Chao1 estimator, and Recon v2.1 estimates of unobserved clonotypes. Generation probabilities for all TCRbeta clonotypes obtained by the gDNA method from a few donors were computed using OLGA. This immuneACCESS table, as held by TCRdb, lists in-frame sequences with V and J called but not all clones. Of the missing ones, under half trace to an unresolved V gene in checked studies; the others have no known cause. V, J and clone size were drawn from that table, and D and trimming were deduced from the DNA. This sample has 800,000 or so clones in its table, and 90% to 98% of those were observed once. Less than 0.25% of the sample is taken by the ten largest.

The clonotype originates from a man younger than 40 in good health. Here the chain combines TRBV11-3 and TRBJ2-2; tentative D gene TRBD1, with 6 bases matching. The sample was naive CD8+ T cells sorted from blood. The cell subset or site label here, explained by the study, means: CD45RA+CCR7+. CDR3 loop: CASSSRTTTRGGTGELFF. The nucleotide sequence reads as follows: TGTGCCAGCAGCTCTAGGACAACGACAAGAGGGGGTACCGGGGAGCTGTTTTTT.